This paragraph covers one T cell receptor (beta chain) sequence. This record comes from a study of Tregs in tolerant kidney transplant recipients. This CDR3 spans 13 amino acids. Germline V lookup: CDR1 SGHKS, CDR2 YYEKEE (reference sequence). Trimming left V 1 base short and J 4 bases short, with 8 bases between. Assay used: immunoSEQ multiplex PCR; TCRdb lists only in-frame clones, some missing. Of around 120,000 clones in the sample, approximately 90% were seen once. V usage is TRBV5-5 and J usage is TRBJ2-5; D remains unclear. Sequencing was done on a sample of CD4+ T cells from blood. The sequence derives from a human donor in good health. The CDR3 loop reads CASSLPRSETQYF. The CDR3 nucleotides are TGTGCCAGCAGCTTGCCCCGTTCAGAGACCCAGTACTTC.